This T cell receptor beta chain was obtained from a study of cytotoxic CD8 clonotypes in ibrutinib-treated CLL. About the study: Among the patients, some eleven presented as relapsed/refractory and fewer than 16 as treatment-naive; around 18 showed unmutated IGHV. Notes on the study in general: Patients showed higher baseline clonality than age-matched healthy donors, and it tracked circulating CD8+ T-cell counts. At progression, clonality fell back toward baseline after rising at ibrutinib response.

Profiled with immunoSEQ multiplex PCR; TCRdb holds only in-frame clones, not every one. This sample has around 310,000 clones, with 80% found just once. V lost 4 bases and J 0 bases, leaving 9 bases between the germline ends. The CDR3 length is 15 residues. Germline CDR1 reads SNHLY; CDR2 reads FYNNEI. With respect to this clone: The target antigen is unknown.

V usage is TRBV2 and J usage is TRBJ2-2, with D unresolved. This sequence was found in a human donor with chronic lymphocytic leukemia. The specimen comprised PBMCs, sampled before ibrutinib treatment. The CDR3 loop is CASSVDRPNTGELFF. Written as DNA, the CDR3 is TGTGCCAGCAGTGTAGACCGACCGAACACCGGGGAGCTGTTTTTT.